What follows is one TCR beta chain and its context. Germline values: CDR1 MNHNS, CDR2 SASEGT. The CDR3 is 13 amino acids. Trimming left V 3 bases short and J 4 bases short, with 9 bases between. This entry comes from a study of blood T cell repertoires in COVID-19. As for the study in general: Material from acute and convalescent COVID-19 was sourced from the United States, Italy and Spain. In each case, the material was cDNA or gDNA derived from T cells, B-cell-depleted T cells, or PBMCs.

Original analysis: It was from reference gene primer amplification that nucleated cell counts were estimated. This table comes from immunoSEQ multiplex PCR, and its TCRdb copy is limited to in-frame clones, with some not included. D and trimming come from the DNA, and the V and J calls and clone size come from that table. The repertoire consists of around 240,000 clones, with approximately 83% occurring once and the leading ten covering around 2.9%. This receptor was obtained from a woman in her twenties or thirties who had recovered from COVID-19. Sequences were obtained from peripheral blood. The chain couples TRBV6-1 to TRBJ1-2; D not resolved. The CDR3 sequence: CASSEVESYGYTF. The CDR3, as DNA: TGTGCCAGCAGTGAGGTGGAGTCCTATGGCTACACCTTC.